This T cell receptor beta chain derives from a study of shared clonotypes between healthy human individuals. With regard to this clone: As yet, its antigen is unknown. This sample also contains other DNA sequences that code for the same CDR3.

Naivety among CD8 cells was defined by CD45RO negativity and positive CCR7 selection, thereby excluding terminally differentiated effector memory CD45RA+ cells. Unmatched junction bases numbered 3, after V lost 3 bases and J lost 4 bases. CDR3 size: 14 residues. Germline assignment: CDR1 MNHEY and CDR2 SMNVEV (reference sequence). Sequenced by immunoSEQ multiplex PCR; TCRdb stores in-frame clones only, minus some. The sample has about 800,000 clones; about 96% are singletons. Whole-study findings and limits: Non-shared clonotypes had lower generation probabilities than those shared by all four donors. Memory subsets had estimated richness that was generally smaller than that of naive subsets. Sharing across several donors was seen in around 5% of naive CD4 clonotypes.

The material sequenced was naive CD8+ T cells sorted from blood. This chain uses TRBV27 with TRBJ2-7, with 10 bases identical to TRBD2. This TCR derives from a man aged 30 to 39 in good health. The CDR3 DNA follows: TGTGCCAGCAGTTTGGCTAGCGGGAGTTACGAGCAGTACTTC. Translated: CASSLASGSYEQYF.